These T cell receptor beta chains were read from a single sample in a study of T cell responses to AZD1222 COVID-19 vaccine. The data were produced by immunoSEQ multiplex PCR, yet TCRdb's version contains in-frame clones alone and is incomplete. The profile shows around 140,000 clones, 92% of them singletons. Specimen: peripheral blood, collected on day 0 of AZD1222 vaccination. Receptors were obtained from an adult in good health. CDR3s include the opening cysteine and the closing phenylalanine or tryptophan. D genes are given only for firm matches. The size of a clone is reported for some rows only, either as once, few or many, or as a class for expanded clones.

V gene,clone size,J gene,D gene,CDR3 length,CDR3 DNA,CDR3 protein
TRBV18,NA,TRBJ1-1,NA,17,TGTGCCAGCTCACCATACGAGGAGGGGAATAAGAACACTGAAGCTTTCTTT,CASSPYEEGNKNTEAFF
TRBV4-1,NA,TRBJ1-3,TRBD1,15,TGCGCCAGCAGCCCAGGGACAGTCTCTGGAAACACCATATATTTT,CASSPGTVSGNTIYF
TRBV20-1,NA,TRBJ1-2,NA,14,TGCAGTGCTAGTGGACCGACATCAAACTATGGCTACACCTTC,CSASGPTSNYGYTF
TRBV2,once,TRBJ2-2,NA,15,TGTGCCAGCAGTTCCACGGGTCCGGTGAACGGGGAGCTGTTTTTT,CASSSTGPVNGELFF
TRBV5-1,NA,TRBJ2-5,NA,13,TGCGCCAGCAGACAGGACAGTTCGGAGACCCAGTACTTC,CASRQDSSETQYF
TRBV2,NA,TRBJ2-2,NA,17,TGTGCCAGCAGCACACCTGCGAGGAACCAGAACACCGGGGAGCTGTTTTTT,CASSTPARNQNTGELFF
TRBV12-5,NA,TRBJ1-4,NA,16,TGTGCTAGTGGTTTGCTCAGGGCGAGCTTTAATGAAAAACTGTTTTTT,CASGLLRASFNEKLFF
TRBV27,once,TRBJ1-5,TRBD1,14,TGTGCCAGCAGTCCCCAGGGGGGTAATCAGCCCCAGCATTTT,CASSPQGGNQPQHF
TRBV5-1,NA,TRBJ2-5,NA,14,TGCGCCAGCAGCTTCTCCGGGGGCCAAGAGACCCAGTACTTC,CASSFSGGQETQYF
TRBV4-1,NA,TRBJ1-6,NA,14,TGCGCCAGCAGCCAAGAAAGATCCGATTCACCCCTCCACTTT,CASSQERSDSPLHF
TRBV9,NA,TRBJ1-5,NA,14,TGTGCCAGCAGCGTAGGTGCGGGGCGGAGGCCCCAGCATTTT,CASSVGAGRRPQHF
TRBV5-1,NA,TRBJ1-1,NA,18,TGCGCCAGCAGTCGTAATTTACAGGGCCAGCTTATGAACACTGAAGCTTTCTTT,CASSRNLQGQLMNTEAFF
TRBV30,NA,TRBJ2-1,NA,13,TGTGCCTGCGGGGGCGGGATTTACAATGAGCAGTTCTTC,CACGGGIYNEQFF
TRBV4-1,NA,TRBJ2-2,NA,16,TGCGCCAGCAGCCAATTGGCCCTCCAGGTGACCGGGGAGCTGTTTTTT,CASSQLALQVTGELFF
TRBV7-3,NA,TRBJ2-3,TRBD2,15,TGTGCCAGCAGCTCAACGGGGGGGTCAACAGATACGCAGTATTTT,CASSSTGGSTDTQYF
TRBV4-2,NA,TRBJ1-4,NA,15,TGTGCCAGCAGTCGGAGGTGGAGTGGTGAAGAAAAACTGTTTTTT,CASSRRWSGEEKLFF
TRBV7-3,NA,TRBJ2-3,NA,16,TGTGCCAGCAGCTTAACAACCGGAGGGGGCACAGATACGCAGTATTTT,CASSLTTGGGTDTQYF
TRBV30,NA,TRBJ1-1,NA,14,TGTGCCTGGAGTGTACGGATCTTGAACACTGAAGCTTTCTTT,CAWSVRILNTEAFF
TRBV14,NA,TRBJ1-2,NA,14,TGTGCCAGCAGCCAAACCCTGGGCGGCTATGGCTACACCTTC,CASSQTLGGYGYTF
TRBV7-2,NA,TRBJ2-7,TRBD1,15,TGTGCCAGCAGCTTAGTGGGGACAGGGACATACGAGCAGTACTTC,CASSLVGTGTYEQYF
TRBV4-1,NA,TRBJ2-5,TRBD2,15,TGCGCCAGCAGCCAACTGTGGCGGGGGCAAGAGACCCAGTACTTC,CASSQLWRGQETQYF
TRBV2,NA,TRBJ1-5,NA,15,TGTGCCAGCAGTGCCTTCAGGGGCGACAATCAGCCCCAGCATTTT,CASSAFRGDNQPQHF
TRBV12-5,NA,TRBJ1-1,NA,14,TGTGCTAGTGCCCCGGCCTTAGGGACCACTGAAGCTTTCTTT,CASAPALGTTEAFF
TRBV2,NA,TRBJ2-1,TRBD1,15,TGTGCCAGCAGTGATATTCCAGGGGGCTACAATGAGCAGTTCTTC,CASSDIPGGYNEQFF
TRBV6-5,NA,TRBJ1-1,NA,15,TGTGCCAGCAGTTACTCAGAAATTAGAGGCGCTGAAGCTTTCTTT,CASSYSEIRGAEAFF
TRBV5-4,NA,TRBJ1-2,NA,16,TGTGCCAGCAGCTCACCTAGGGGGGGAAGGAGCTATGGCTACACCTTC,CASSSPRGGRSYGYTF
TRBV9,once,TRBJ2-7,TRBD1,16,TGTGCCAGCAGCGCCAGGGGGACAGGGGGCGTATACGAGCAGTACTTC,CASSARGTGGVYEQYF
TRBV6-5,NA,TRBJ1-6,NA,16,TGTGCCAGCAGTTCTGTCTATTCTACCTATAATTCACCCCTCCACTTT,CASSSVYSTYNSPLHF
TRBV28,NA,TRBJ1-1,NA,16,TGTGCCAGCAGTTTAATCGGCCGAGGAAGAGGCACTGAAGCTTTCTTT,CASSLIGRGRGTEAFF